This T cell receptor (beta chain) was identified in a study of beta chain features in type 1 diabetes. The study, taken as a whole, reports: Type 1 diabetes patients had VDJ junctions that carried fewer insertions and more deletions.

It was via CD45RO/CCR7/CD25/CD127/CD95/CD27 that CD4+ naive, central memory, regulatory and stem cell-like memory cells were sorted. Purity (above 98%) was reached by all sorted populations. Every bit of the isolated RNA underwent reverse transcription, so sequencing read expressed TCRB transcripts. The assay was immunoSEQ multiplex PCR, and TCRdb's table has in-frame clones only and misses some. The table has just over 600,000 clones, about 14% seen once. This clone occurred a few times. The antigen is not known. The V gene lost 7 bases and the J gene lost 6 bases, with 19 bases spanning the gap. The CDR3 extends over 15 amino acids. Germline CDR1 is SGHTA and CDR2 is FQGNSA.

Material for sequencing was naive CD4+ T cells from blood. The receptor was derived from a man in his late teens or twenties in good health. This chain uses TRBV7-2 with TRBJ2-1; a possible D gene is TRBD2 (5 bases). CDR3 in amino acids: CASILRRTAGNEQFF. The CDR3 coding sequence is TGTGCCAGCATCTTGAGGAGGACTGCGGGCAATGAGCAGTTCTTC.